Presented here are 8 T cell receptor beta chains from one specimen sequenced in a study of T cell responses to AZD1222 COVID-19 vaccine. Repertoires were generated with immunoSEQ multiplex PCR, while TCRdb's copy carries only in-frame clones and drops some. The data contain 150,000 to 200,000 clones, 90% to 95% of them seen just once; the ten biggest clones take up more than 0.8%. This specimen was peripheral blood, taken on day 0 of AZD1222 vaccination. The receptors were gathered from an adult in good health.

The CDR3 sequence: CATSSLGTDTQYF. CDR3 nucleotides: TGTGCCACCAGCAGTCTCGGGACAGATACGCAGTATTTT. V gene TRBV24-1 combines with J gene TRBJ2-3; no firm D call. CDR3 length: 13 residues. Germline values: CDR1 KGHDR, CDR2 SFDVKD. The ends were cut back, 7 bases at V and 3 bases at J, with 10 bases in the middle.

The chain recombines TRBV12-2 with TRBJ1-2; the table's D call of TRBD1 was not tested on the DNA. TRBV12-2 counts as a pseudogene. The CDR3 is 17 amino acids. The CDR3 spells CASRLAPHGGAGYGYTF. CDR3 sequence (DNA): TGTGCAAGTCGCTTAGCCCCCCATGGGGGCGCGGGCTATGGCTACACCTTC.

The chain joins TRBV5-1 to TRBJ2-2; a possible D gene is TRBD1 (7 bases). This CDR3 region has 18 residues. Germline values: CDR1 SGHRS, CDR2 YFSETQ. Deletions cut 4 bases from V and 0 bases from J, with 19 bases between. The CDR3 DNA sequence: TGCGCCAGCAGCGTGCAGGGGGGATTGTCCGCGAACACCGGGGAGCTGTTTTTT. It codes for CASSVQGGLSANTGELFF. The full variable domain, with the rest looked up from reference TRBV5-1 and TRBJ2-2, is KAGVTQTPRYLIKTRGQQVTLSCSPISGHRSVSWYQQTPGQGLQFLFEYFSETQRNKGNFPGRFSGRQFSNSRSEMNVSTLELGDSALYLCASSVQGGLSANTGELFFGEGSRLTVL.

The V and J genes are TRBV6-5 and TRBJ2-7; D is uncertain. This CDR3 has 14 residues. The V end lost 5 bases, the J end lost 2 bases, and 13 bases lay between the germline ends. Germline CDR1 reads MNHEY; CDR2 reads SVGAGI. The CDR3 DNA follows: TGTGCCAGCAGTCGCGCGGACGGACCCTACGAGCAGTACTTC. Translating gives CASSRADGPYEQYF.

The chain joins TRBV6-2 or TRBV6-3 to TRBJ2-5; tentative D call: TRBD2 (7 bases). V was shortened by 5 bases and J by 2 bases, with 15 bases between the two germline ends. In germline, CDR1 is MNHEY, CDR2 SVGEGT. This CDR3 is built from 15 residues. The DNA of the CDR3 is TGTGCCAGCAGTGGCCCCGGGGGGCGGCAAGAGACCCAGTACTTC. It specifies CASSGPGGRQETQYF.

V usage is TRBV5-1 and J usage is TRBJ2-7, with 10 bases identical to TRBD2. The CDR3 has 16 residues. Losses at the gene ends were 2 bases for V and 3 bases for J; bases not matched to a gene: 8. Germline values: CDR1 SGHRS, CDR2 YFSETQ. The CDR3 bases are TGCGCCAGCAGCTTAGCCGGACTAGCGGCGAACTACGAGCAGTACTTC. Its translation: CASSLAGLAANYEQYF.

J is TRBJ2-7 and V is TRBV6-5, with 12 bases that match TRBD1. The germline V gene has CDR1 MNHEY and CDR2 SVGAGI. There are 15 residues in the CDR3. Trimming removed 6 bases from V and 3 bases from J; junction bases left unmatched: 6. The CDR3 coding sequence is TGTGCCAGCAGGCCCGGGACAGGGGGCATCTACGAGCAGTACTTC. Protein: CASRPGTGGIYEQYF.

In this sample, this clone turned up once. This sequence joins TRBV6-5 and TRBJ1-2, with 9 bases lining up with TRBD1. Germline V lookup: CDR1 MNHEY, CDR2 SVGAGI. The CDR3 length is 13 residues. V lost 5 bases, J lost 7 bases, and 5 bases stayed unmatched. The CDR3 region is CASSPTGGSGYTF. CDR3 bases: TGTGCCAGCAGTCCGACAGGGGGTTCTGGCTACACCTTC.